This T cell receptor (beta chain) was documented in a study of cytomegalovirus exposure and HLA in healthy donors. Germline CDR1 is SGDLS and CDR2 is YYNGEE. This CDR3 contains 16 residues. The trim removed 4 bases at V and 1 base at J, leaving 11 bases unmatched. PCR was performed using 60 Vbeta and 13 Jbeta primers. The protocol was immunoSEQ multiplex PCR, while the TCRdb copy is restricted to in-frame clones and leaves out a portion. The sample is made up of about 210,000 clones, and the top ten hold over 0.75% of it. Participants comprised healthy donors of bone marrow. This clonotype originated in a young woman in good health and CMV-seropositive. The sequenced sample was PBMCs. The chain employs TRBV9 and TRBJ2-7, with 7 bases that match TRBD1. This CDR3 is CASSLGRDRPSYEQYF. The CDR3 bases are TGTGCCAGCAGCCTGGGTCGGGACAGACCTTCCTACGAGCAGTACTTC.